This T cell receptor beta chain was documented in a study of T cells in Graves' hyperthyroidism and ophthalmopathy. It was RNA transcripts that yielded the amplified TCR beta CDR3 regions. With the HTBI primer set, the TCR CDR3 went through a first round of RT-PCR. TCRdb fed the multiplex PCR reads into MiXCR, producing one record per CDR3 protein. The table records some 270,000 distinct CDR3 sequences, about 14% of them present only once. This clonotype came up many times. What it binds is unknown. Study observations and caveats: Most clonotypes expanded in the thyroid (above 0.001) were also present in blood.

Recently diagnosed hyperthyroidism of less than 2 months' duration affected patients aged 18 to 65. Investigators excluded patients with uncontrolled infection, other autoimmune disease, pregnancy or lactation. Deletions cut 1 base from V and 2 bases from J, with 17 bases between. The CDR3 totals 17 residues. Germline V gene data show CDR1 as MGHRA and CDR2 as YSYEKL. J is TRBJ1-2 and V is TRBV4-1; D is ambiguous. The TCR comes from a woman aged 25 to 39 with Graves' hyperthyroidism that later progressed to Graves' ophthalmopathy. The sequenced sample consisted of blood. CDR3 in amino acids: CASSQVHSGSGNYGYTF. In DNA, the CDR3 is TGCGCCAGCAGCCAAGTGCATTCGGGGTCTGGGAACTATGGCTACACCTTC.